The TCR beta chain under discussion was sequenced for a study of T-cell reconstitution after alpha-beta-depleted transplantation in children. This clonotype was seen ten or more times. TCRbeta library preparation incorporated unique molecular identifiers. TCRdb passed the PCR reads through MiXCR, listing each CDR3 protein once. The sample includes over 70,000 distinct CDR3 sequences, roughly 7.7% of them seen just once. CDR1 is SGHRS and CDR2 is YFSETQ in the germline V gene. The CDR3 totals 16 residues. V was pared by 0 bases and J by 5 bases, with 4 bases of the junction left unmatched. The receptor was derived from a human donor who donated a stem cell graft to a child with congenital amegakaryocytic thrombocytopenia. The source material was PBMCs from the stem cell graft donor, sampled from the stem cell graft. The chain carries TRBV5-1 and TRBJ2-3; 12 nucleotides line up with TRBD2. The CDR3 reads CASSLGLAGGRDTQYF. DNA for the CDR3: TGCGCCAGCAGCTTGGGGCTAGCGGGGGGGAGAGATACGCAGTATTTT.